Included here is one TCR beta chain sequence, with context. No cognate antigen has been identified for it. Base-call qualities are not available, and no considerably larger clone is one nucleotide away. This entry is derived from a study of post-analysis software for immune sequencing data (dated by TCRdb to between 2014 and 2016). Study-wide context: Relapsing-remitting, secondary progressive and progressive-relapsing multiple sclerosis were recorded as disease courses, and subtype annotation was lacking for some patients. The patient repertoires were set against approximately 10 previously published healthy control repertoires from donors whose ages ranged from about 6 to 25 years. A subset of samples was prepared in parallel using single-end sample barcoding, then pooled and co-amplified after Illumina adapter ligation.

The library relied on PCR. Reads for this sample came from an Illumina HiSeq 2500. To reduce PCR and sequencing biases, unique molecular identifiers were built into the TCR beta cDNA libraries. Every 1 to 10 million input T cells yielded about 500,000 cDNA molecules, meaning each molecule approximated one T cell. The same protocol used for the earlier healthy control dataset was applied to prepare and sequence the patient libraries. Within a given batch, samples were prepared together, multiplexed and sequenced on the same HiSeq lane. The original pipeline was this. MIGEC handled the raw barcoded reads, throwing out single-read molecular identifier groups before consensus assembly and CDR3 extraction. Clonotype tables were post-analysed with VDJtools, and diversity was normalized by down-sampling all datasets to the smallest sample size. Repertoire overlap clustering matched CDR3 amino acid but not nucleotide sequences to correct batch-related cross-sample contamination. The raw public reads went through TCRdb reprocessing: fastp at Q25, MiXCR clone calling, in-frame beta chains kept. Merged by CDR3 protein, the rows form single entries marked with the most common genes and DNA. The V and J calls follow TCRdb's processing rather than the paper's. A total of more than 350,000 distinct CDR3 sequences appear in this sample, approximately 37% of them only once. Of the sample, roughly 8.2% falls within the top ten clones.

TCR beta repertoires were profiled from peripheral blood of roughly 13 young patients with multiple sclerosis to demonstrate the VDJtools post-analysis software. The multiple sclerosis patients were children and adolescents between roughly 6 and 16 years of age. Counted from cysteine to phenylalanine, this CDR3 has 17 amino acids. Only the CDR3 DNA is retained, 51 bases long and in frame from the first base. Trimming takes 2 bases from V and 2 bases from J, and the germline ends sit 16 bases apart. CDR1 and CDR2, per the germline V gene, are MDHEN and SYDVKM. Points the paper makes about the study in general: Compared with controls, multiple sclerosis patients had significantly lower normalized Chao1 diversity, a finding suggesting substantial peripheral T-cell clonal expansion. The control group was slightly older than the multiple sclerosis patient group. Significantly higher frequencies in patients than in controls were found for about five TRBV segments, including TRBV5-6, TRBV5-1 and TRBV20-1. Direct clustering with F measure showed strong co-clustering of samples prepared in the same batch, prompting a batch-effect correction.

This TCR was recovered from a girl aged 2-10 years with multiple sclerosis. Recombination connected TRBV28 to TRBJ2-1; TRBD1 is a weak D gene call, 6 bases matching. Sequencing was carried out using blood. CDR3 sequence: CASSLRPRAGAYNEQFF. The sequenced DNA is TGTGCCAGCAGTTTACGACCCCGGGCAGGGGCCTACAATGAGCAGTTCTTC.